The rows below give T cell receptor beta chains drawn from one sample of a study of T-cell reconstitution after alpha-beta-depleted transplantation in children. TCRdb recomputed calls from the PCR reads with MiXCR, one row per CDR3 protein. Of about 7,600 distinct CDR3 sequences listed, approximately 5% are singletons. The sample here was PBMCs, mostly from graft donor cells, taken 180 days after TCRalphabeta/CD19-depleted stem cell transplant. The source is a child less than two years old who had a stem cell transplant for acute myeloid leukemia, so the T cells may come from the graft donor. The CDR3 runs from the conserved cysteine through the conserved F or W. A D gene is named only where the DNA matches it firmly. A clone size is listed for some rows: how often the clone was seen (once, few, many), or a class if it is expanded.

j_call,cdr3_length,v_call,d_call,clone_size,cdr3_aa,cdr3_nt
TRBJ2-7,14,TRBV9,NA,many,CASSPSGRGYEQYF,TGTGCCAGCAGCCCCTCGGGCCGTGGCTACGAGCAGTACTTC
TRBJ1-2,14,TRBV6-5,TRBD1,many,CASRPPGQLYGYTF,TGTGCCAGCAGGCCCCCGGGACAGCTATATGGCTACACCTTC
TRBJ2-7,14,TRBV7-9,TRBD1,many,CASSWDRVAYEQYF,TGTGCCAGCAGCTGGGACAGGGTGGCCTACGAGCAGTACTTC
TRBJ2-7,14,TRBV20-1,NA,many,CSAPLPGGTYEQYF,TGCAGTGCTCCACTACCCGGCGGCACCTACGAGCAGTACTTC
TRBJ2-7,13,TRBV11-2,NA,many,CASGMGKTYEQYF,TGTGCCAGCGGGATGGGGAAAACCTACGAGCAGTACTTC
TRBJ2-1,17,TRBV25-1,TRBD2,many,CASSELGGGKGYNEQFF,TGTGCCAGCAGTGAATTGGGGGGGGGGAAAGGGTACAATGAGCAGTTCTTC
TRBJ2-5,14,TRBV7-9,TRBD1,many,CASSFRDRRETQYF,TGTGCCAGCAGCTTCCGGGACAGGCGGGAGACCCAGTACTTC
TRBJ2-3,20,TRBV12-3/TRBV12-4,TRBD1,many,CASAGPRRGRTGEGSDTQYF,TGTGCCAGCGCGGGACCCCGAAGAGGTCGGACAGGGGAGGGATCAGATACGCAGTATTTT
TRBJ2-3,14,TRBV7-7,TRBD2,many,CASSWGGEADTQYF,TGTGCCAGCAGCTGGGGGGGAGAAGCAGATACGCAGTATTTT
TRBJ2-7,13,TRBV18,NA,many,CASSLGLEGEQYF,TGTGCCAGCTCACTAGGACTGGAAGGGGAGCAGTACTTC
TRBJ1-1,13,TRBV28,NA,many,CASSSSIQAEAFF,TGTGCCAGCAGTTCCTCCATACAGGCTGAAGCTTTCTTT
TRBJ2-7,12,TRBV7-2,NA,many,CASSPRAREQYF,TGTGCCAGCAGCCCCAGGGCTCGGGAGCAGTACTTC
TRBJ2-2,16,TRBV24-1,NA,many,CATSDLRRAGSGELFF,TGTGCCACCAGTGATTTACGCCGGGCCGGGAGCGGGGAGCTGTTTTTT
TRBJ2-3,13,TRBV5-5,NA,few,CASGPDPTDTQYF,TGTGCCAGCGGCCCCGACCCCACAGATACGCAGTATTTT
TRBJ2-1,13,TRBV20-1,TRBD1,many,CSAREGQDNEQFF,TGCAGTGCTAGAGAGGGACAGGACAATGAGCAGTTCTTC
TRBJ2-7,15,TRBV12-3/TRBV12-4,NA,many,CASRLGDIPSYEQYF,TGTGCCAGCAGACTGGGGGACATTCCGTCCTACGAGCAGTACTTC
TRBJ2-1,13,TRBV11-3,NA,many,CASSLGPNNEQFF,TGTGCCAGCAGCTTGGGACCAAACAATGAGCAGTTCTTC
TRBJ2-1,16,TRBV18,TRBD1,many,CASSPRQGATLNEQFF,TGTGCCAGCTCACCCCGACAGGGGGCTACCCTCAATGAGCAGTTCTTC
TRBJ2-1,14,TRBV2,NA,medium-sized,CASRAGESYNEQFF,TGTGCCAGCAGGGCAGGGGAATCCTACAATGAGCAGTTCTTC
TRBJ2-2,15,TRBV12-3/TRBV12-4,NA,many,CASSLNGRAPGELFF,TGTGCCAGCAGTTTAAACGGCAGGGCCCCCGGGGAGCTGTTTTTT
TRBJ2-7,14,TRBV6-2/TRBV6-3,NA,NA,CASSYAGLSYEQYF,TGTGCCAGCAGTTACGCAGGCCTATCCTACGAGCAGTACTTC
TRBJ2-3,15,TRBV5-3,NA,once,CAIGPRVRTADTQYF,TGTGCCATCGGACCCAGGGTCAGGACTGCAGATACGCAGTATTTT
TRBJ2-7,15,TRBV12-3/TRBV12-4,TRBD1,medium-sized,CASSLRQGSYYEQYF,TGTGCCAGCAGTTTGAGACAGGGAAGTTACTACGAGCAGTACTTC
TRBJ1-5,13,TRBV28,NA,medium-sized,CASSTLQNQPQHF,TGTGCCAGCAGCACCCTACAAAATCAGCCCCAGCATTTT
TRBJ2-7,15,TRBV11-1,TRBD2,medium-sized,CASSLREGPFYEQYF,TGTGCCAGCAGCTTACGGGAGGGCCCCTTCTACGAGCAGTACTTC
TRBJ2-4,11,TRBV7-9,NA,few,CASSLLGKSYF,TGTGCCAGCAGCTTACTTGGGAAATCATACTTC
TRBJ2-7,12,TRBV28,NA,many,CASSFPAGEQYF,TGTGCCAGCAGTTTCCCCGCGGGCGAGCAGTACTTC
TRBJ2-7,14,TRBV4-3,TRBD1,many,CASSQEPGGYEQYF,TGCGCCAGCAGCCAAGAGCCAGGGGGCTACGAGCAGTACTTC
TRBJ2-1,15,TRBV28,NA,NA,CASSPTPISYNEQFF,TGTGCCAGCAGTCCTACTCCAATCTCCTACAATGAGCAGTTCTTC
TRBJ2-7,14,TRBV20-1,TRBD2,many,CSARDQRGFYEQYF,TGCAGTGCTAGAGATCAGCGGGGATTCTACGAGCAGTACTTC
TRBJ2-1,16,TRBV25-1,TRBD2,many,CASSEPGLAENNEQFF,TGTGCCAGCAGTGAACCCGGCCTAGCGGAGAACAATGAGCAGTTCTTC
TRBJ2-1,16,TRBV21-1,NA,many,CASSNVQGRSYNEQFF,TGTGCCAGCAGCAACGTACAGGGAAGGTCTTACAATGAGCAGTTCTTC
TRBJ2-7,15,TRBV28,NA,many,CASSLAPTGSYEQYF,TGTGCCAGCAGTTTGGCCCCAACAGGGTCCTACGAGCAGTACTTC
TRBJ2-7,16,TRBV28,TRBD1,many,CASSLTALTGGDEQYF,TGTGCCAGCAGCCTGACAGCGCTGACAGGGGGCGACGAGCAGTACTTC
TRBJ1-1,13,TRBV2,NA,many,CASSDRGNTEAFF,TGTGCCAGCAGTGATCGAGGGAACACTGAAGCTTTCTTT
TRBJ2-1,13,TRBV6-4,NA,medium-sized,CASSALEGNEQFF,TGTGCCAGCAGTGCGCTAGAGGGCAATGAGCAGTTCTTC
TRBJ1-1,14,TRBV4-2,NA,many,CASSQDFGGGEAFF,TGTGCCAGCAGCCAAGATTTCGGCGGAGGTGAAGCTTTCTTT
TRBJ2-2,17,TRBV11-2,TRBD2,many,CASSLDRVAGGIGELFF,TGTGCCAGCAGCTTAGATCGGGTAGCGGGAGGTATCGGGGAGCTGTTTTTT
TRBJ1-1,13,TRBV29-1,NA,many,CSVRGAQVTEAFF,TGCAGCGTTCGGGGCGCCCAGGTCACTGAAGCTTTCTTT